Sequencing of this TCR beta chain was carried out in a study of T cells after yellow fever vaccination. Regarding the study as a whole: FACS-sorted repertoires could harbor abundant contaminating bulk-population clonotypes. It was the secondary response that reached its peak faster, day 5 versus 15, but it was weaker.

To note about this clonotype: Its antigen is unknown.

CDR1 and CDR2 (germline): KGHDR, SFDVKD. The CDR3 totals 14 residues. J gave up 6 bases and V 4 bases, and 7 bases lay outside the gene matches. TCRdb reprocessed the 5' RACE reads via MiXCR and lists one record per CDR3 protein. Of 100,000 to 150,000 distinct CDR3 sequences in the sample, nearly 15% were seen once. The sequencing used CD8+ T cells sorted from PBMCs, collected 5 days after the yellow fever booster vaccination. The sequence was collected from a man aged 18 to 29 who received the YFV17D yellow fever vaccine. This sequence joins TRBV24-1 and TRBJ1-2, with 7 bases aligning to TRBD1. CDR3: CATSDAGQEHGYTF. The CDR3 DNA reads TGTGCCACCAGTGACGCCGGACAGGAGCATGGCTACACCTTC.